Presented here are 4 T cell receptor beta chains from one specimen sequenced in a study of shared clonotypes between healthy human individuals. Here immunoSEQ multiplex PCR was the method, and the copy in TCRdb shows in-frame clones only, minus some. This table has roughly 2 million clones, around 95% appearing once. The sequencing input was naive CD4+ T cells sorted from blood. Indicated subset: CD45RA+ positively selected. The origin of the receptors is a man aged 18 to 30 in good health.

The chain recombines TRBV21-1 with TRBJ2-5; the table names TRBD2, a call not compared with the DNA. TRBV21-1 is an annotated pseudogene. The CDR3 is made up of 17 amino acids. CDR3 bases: TGTGCCAGCAGCGTCCGAGCGGGAGTATCGGTCCAAGAGACCCAGTACTTC. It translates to CASSVRAGVSVQETQYF.

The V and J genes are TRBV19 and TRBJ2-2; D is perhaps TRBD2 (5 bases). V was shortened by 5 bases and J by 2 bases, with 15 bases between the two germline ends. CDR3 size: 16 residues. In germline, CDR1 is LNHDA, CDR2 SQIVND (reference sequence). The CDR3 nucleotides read TGTGCCAGTAGTTCGGGTGGGAGCATTAACACCGGGGAGCTGTTTTTT. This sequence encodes CASSSGGSINTGELFF.

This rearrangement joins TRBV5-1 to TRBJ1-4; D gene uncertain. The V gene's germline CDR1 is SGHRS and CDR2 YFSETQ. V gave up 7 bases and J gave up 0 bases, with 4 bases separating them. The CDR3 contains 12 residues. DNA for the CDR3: TGCGCCAGCCGAGCAACTAATGAAAAACTGTTTTTT. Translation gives CASRATNEKLFF. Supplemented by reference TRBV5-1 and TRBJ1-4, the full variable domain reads KAGVTQTPRYLIKTRGQQVTLSCSPISGHRSVSWYQQTPGQGLQFLFEYFSETQRNKGNFPGRFSGRQFSNSRSEMNVSTLELGDSALYLCASRATNEKLFFGSGTQLSVL.

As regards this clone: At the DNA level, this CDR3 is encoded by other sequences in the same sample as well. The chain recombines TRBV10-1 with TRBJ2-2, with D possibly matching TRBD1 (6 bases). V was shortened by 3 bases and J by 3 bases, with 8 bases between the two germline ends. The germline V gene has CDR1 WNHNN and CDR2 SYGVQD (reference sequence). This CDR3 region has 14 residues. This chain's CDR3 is CASSEQGYTGELFF. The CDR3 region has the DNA TGCGCCAGCAGTGAACAGGGCTACACCGGGGAGCTGTTTTTT.